The subject of this entry is one TCR beta chain. There are 13 residues in the CDR3. Germline lookup yields CDR1 SNHLY and CDR2 FYNNEI. V dropped 7 bases and J dropped 8 bases, with 17 bases sitting between them. These data are taken from a study of CD8+CD57+ T cells in acquired aplastic anemia. Looking at the study overall: The average read count for CD4+ cells in healthy donors was some 9.9 million.

Investigators profiled TCR beta VDJ and CDR3 from genomic DNA template. TCRdb re-called the reads through MiXCR, storing one row per CDR3 protein. This sample has under 200,000 distinct CDR3 sequences, with around 45% found just once. The receptor was derived from a human donor in good health. The sequenced sample consisted of sorted CD4+, CD8+, or CD8+CD57+ T cells (not recorded which) from PBMCs. The chain recombines TRBV2 with TRBJ1-1; D gene uncertain. CDR3 nucleotide sequence: TGTGCCAGCACCCGGTTGTGGGGAGGAGAAGCTTTCTTT. It translates to CASTRLWGGEAFF.